The 3 T cell receptor beta chains given below trace back to one sample, sequenced in a study of a mutant IDH1 vaccine in newly diagnosed glioma. As for time point: week 35, safety follow-up. Every single dose of the vaccine, 300 ug of mutant IDH1 20-mer peptide, came with topical imiquimod. No antigen is known for these receptors. The assay was immunoSEQ multiplex PCR, and TCRdb's table has in-frame clones only and misses some. The sample carries tens of thousands of clones, roughly 76% recorded once. The sequences come from PBMCs, collected from a glioma patient whose treatment included an IDH1 peptide vaccine. These receptors were collected from a man aged 35 to 55 with glioma.

The chain joins TRBV10-3 to TRBJ1-2; D gene unclear. V lost 4 bases and J lost 8, with 11 bases in between. Germline values: CDR1 ENHRY, CDR2 SYGVKD. The CDR3 consists of 12 residues. CDR3 region: CAISGPLGGYTF. The DNA of the CDR3 is TGTGCCATCAGTGGCCCCTTGGGGGGCTACACCTTC.

The V and J genes are TRBV6-5 and TRBJ2-2; D remains ambiguous. V lost 0 bases, J lost 5 bases, and 7 bases lay in between. The CDR3 loop spans 14 amino acids. Germline lookup yields CDR1 MNHEY and CDR2 SVGAGI. CDR3 nucleotide sequence: TGTGCCAGCAGTTACTCGCGGCGAACCGGGGAGCTGTTTTTT. As protein: CASSYSRRTGELFF.

The chain uses TRBV19 and TRBJ2-7; TRBD1 might be the D (5 bases). Germline-derived CDR1 and CDR2 are LNHDA and SQIVND (reference sequence). The V end was cut by 3 bases, the J end by 2 bases, with 8 bases between. The CDR3 extends over 13 amino acids. CDR3 sequence (DNA): TGTGCCAGTAGTATCCAGGGTACCTACGAGCAGTACTTC. Residues: CASSIQGTYEQYF.